The next 14 T cell receptor beta chains were all read from a single sample in a study of CD8+ T cells in alopecia areata. Treatment: oral pan-JAK inhibitor, 5-10 mg twice daily. It was cDNA, reverse transcribed from extracted RNA, that served as the sequencing template. Sequencing was performed with immunoSEQ multiplex PCR; in TCRdb, only in-frame clones are kept and a portion is missing. The table shows about 76,000 clones, with around 61% occurring only once. The sample in question was CD8+ T cells sorted from blood, obtained at week 24, from a patient treated with tofacitinib. These receptors were taken from a human donor with alopecia areata.

This clone was observed a handful of times. This rearrangement joins TRBV7-9 to TRBJ2-1; D is possibly TRBD2 (7 bases). This CDR3 is built from 15 residues. Germline V CDR1 and CDR2: SEHNR, FQNEAQ (reference sequence). V lost 0 bases to trimming and J lost 3 bases, with 9 bases between them. As DNA, the CDR3 is TGTGCCAGCAGCTTAGCGGGGGGGCTCTACAATGAGCAGTTCTTC. Translating gives CASSLAGGLYNEQFF.

The gene calls are TRBV5-1 and TRBJ1-2; unclear D gene. V lost 4 bases to trimming and J lost 0 bases, with 22 bases between them. The CDR3 loop spans 18 amino acids. Germline V gene data show CDR1 as SGHRS and CDR2 as YFSETQ. The CDR3 region is CASSHTGPVAGANYGYTF. In DNA, the CDR3 is TGCGCCAGCAGCCATACGGGTCCCGTGGCAGGAGCTAACTATGGCTACACCTTC.

The chain couples TRBV30 to TRBJ2-7, with 7 bases lining up with TRBD2. Germline trimming cut 3 bases from V and 3 bases from J; bases unmatched to any gene: 8. The CDR3 is made up of 14 amino acids. Germline V CDR1 and CDR2: GTSNPN, SVGIG (reference sequence). CDR3 sequence: CAWREGGSLYEQYF. In DNA form, the CDR3 reads TGTGCCTGGAGGGAGGGCGGGAGTCTCTACGAGCAGTACTTC.

The chain links TRBV27 to TRBJ1-2, with 12 positions matching TRBD1. The CDR3 is made up of 14 amino acids. Trimming removed 5 bases from V and 8 bases from J; junction bases left unmatched: 6. Per the germline V gene, CDR1 is MNHEY and CDR2 is SMNVEV (reference sequence). The CDR3 bases are TGTGCCAGCAGTGTGGGACAGGGGGCTCCCGGCTACACCTTC. This encodes CASSVGQGAPGYTF.

The chain carries TRBV7-9 and TRBJ2-2, with 8 bases lining up with TRBD2. The J segment lost 6 bases and the V segment lost 6 bases, leaving 6 bases of the junction unmatched. Germline V CDR1 and CDR2: SEHNR, FQNEAQ (reference sequence). This CDR3 contains 14 residues. The CDR3 here is CASRSGRGSGELFF. The CDR3 coding sequence is TGTGCCAGCAGAAGCGGGAGAGGGTCCGGGGAGCTGTTTTTT. Supplemented by reference TRBV7-9 and TRBJ2-2, the full variable domain reads DTGVSQNPRHKITKRGQNVTFRCDPISEHNRLYWYRQTLGQGPEFLTYFQNEAQLEKSRLLSDRFSAERPKGSFSTLEIQRTEQGDSAMYLCASRSGRGSGELFFGEGSRLTVL.

This clone turned up a few times. The V call is TRBV7-2, the J call TRBJ1-1; D is undetermined. From germline, CDR1 is SGHTA and CDR2 FQGNSA. This CDR3 has 12 residues. V was pared by 3 bases and J by 1 base, with 3 bases between. CDR3 sequence: CASSFRNTEAFF. CDR3 coding DNA: TGTGCCAGCAGCTTTAGGAACACTGAAGCTTTCTTT.

V usage is TRBV27 and J usage is TRBJ1-2, with 7 bases matching TRBD1. Per the germline V gene, CDR1 is MNHEY and CDR2 is SMNVEV (reference sequence). The V segment lost 0 bases and the J segment 8 bases; nucleotides outside the gene matches: 3. CDR3 length equals 13 residues. CDR3 DNA sequence: TGTGCCAGCAGTTTATCCCGGACAGGCGGCTACACCTTC. Protein sequence: CASSLSRTGGYTF.

This clone was seen a handful of times. The sample holds other DNA sequences that translate to the same CDR3. This chain joins TRBV7-9 and TRBJ1-2, with D unresolved. V dropped 1 base and J dropped 4 bases, with 7 bases sitting between them. Germline CDR1 and CDR2: SEHNR and FQNEAQ (reference sequence). CDR3 size: 13 residues. DNA for the CDR3: TGTGCCAGCAGCTTAGGCCAGGTCTATGGCTACACCTTC. Amino acid sequence: CASSLGQVYGYTF.

The J gene is TRBJ2-1, the V gene TRBV15; 7 bases align to TRBD2. Germline V gene sequence: CDR1 LNHNV, CDR2 YYDKDF (reference sequence). The V gene end was trimmed by 8 bases and the J gene end by 5 bases; junction bases not matched to a gene: 6. The CDR3 totals 13 residues. The CDR3 DNA reads TGTGCCACCGGATCCGGGACTAACAATGAGCAGTTCTTC. It yields the protein CATGSGTNNEQFF.

The J gene is TRBJ1-2, the V gene TRBV4-1, with 8 bases identical to TRBD1. Trimming removed 0 bases from V and 8 bases from J; junction bases left unmatched: 17. Germline CDR1 reads MGHRA; CDR2 reads YSYEKL. The CDR3 spans 18 residues. The CDR3 DNA reads TGCGCCAGCAGCCAAGATCCGGCAGGGGGCGGATTAGGATACGGCTACACCTTC. Protein: CASSQDPAGGGLGYGYTF.

J is TRBJ2-5 and V is TRBV25-1; D may match TRBD1 or TRBD2 (5 bases each). The CDR3 consists of 14 residues. V was cut by 4 bases and J by 3 bases, with 12 bases left in between. The V gene's germline CDR1 is MGHDK and CDR2 SYGVNS. The CDR3 DNA reads as TGTGCCAGCAGTGCATGGGACGGTAAAGAGACCCAGTACTTC. This gives the protein CASSAWDGKETQYF.

About this clone itself: Additional DNA sequences in this sample encode the identical CDR3. The rearrangement links TRBV30 to TRBJ2-7, with 10 bases identical to TRBD1. The CDR3 extends over 15 amino acids. Trimming took 0 bases from V and 3 from J; bases not matched to a gene: 5. The germline CDR1 and CDR2 sequences are GTSNPN and SVGIG (reference sequence). The CDR3 nucleotides are TGTGCCTGGAGTGTCGGGACAGGGGATAACTACGAGCAGTACTTC. This encodes CAWSVGTGDNYEQYF.

This clone was found a few times. The chain links TRBV29-1 to TRBJ2-1, with D tentatively TRBD1 or TRBD2 (7 bases each). The germline CDR1 and CDR2 sequences are SQVTM and ANQGSEA. The CDR3 spans 13 residues. DNA for the CDR3: TGCACCATCAGGGGGGGCTTATACAATGAGCAGTTCTTC. This gives the protein CTIRGGLYNEQFF.

This clone was seen more than once but under ten times. The chain carries TRBV5-6 and TRBJ2-2, with D perhaps matching TRBD1 (6 bases). Germline CDR1 SGHDT, CDR2 YYEEEE. Trimming cost V 4 bases and J 5 bases, with 9 bases left between them. The CDR3 is made up of 13 amino acids. The CDR3 here is CASSTGQTGELFF. For the CDR3, the DNA is TGTGCCAGCAGCACCGGACAGACCGGGGAGCTGTTTTTT.